This T cell receptor beta chain was captured in a study of blood T cell repertoires in COVID-19. Data came from immunoSEQ multiplex PCR; TCRdb stores just in-frame clones and leaves some out. The table records about 140,000 clones, 85% to 90% of them present only once. Germline values: CDR1 KGHSH, CDR2 LQKENI. CDR3 size: 15 residues. The V and J ends lost 6 bases and 1 base, in that order; junction bases with no gene match: 7. The chain uses TRBV18 and TRBJ1-1; 8 bases map to TRBD1. Sequencing was carried out using peripheral blood. The receptor was derived from a woman aged 40 to 49 with acute or convalescent COVID-19. As DNA, the CDR3 is TGTGCCAGCTCGCGCGACAGGGGAACGAACACTGAAGCTTTCTTT. Amino acids: CASSRDRGTNTEAFF.